These 26 T cell receptor beta chains were all obtained from the same sample, sequenced in a study of blood T cell repertoires in COVID-19 (dated by TCRdb to the early 2020s). Library construction relied on the immunoSEQ multiplex PCR assay. This is the immuneACCESS table as TCRdb keeps it, with only in-frame sequences that have V and J called. A part of the clones is gone; compared with another copy, unresolved V genes explain less than half, and the rest is unexplained. Counted in this sample were more than 150,000 clones; over 70% of them appeared once. Approximately 14% of the sample rests with the top ten. The specimen sequenced was PBMCs or T cells enriched from blood (not recorded which). All receptors come from a man aged 60 to 75 who had been exposed to COVID-19.

This clone was recorded only once. V and J are TRBV25-1 and TRBJ2-7; TRBD2 agrees at 8 bases. Trimming at V came to 6 bases and at J to 6 bases, leaving 10 bases not matched to a gene. CDR1 is MGHDK and CDR2 is SYGVNS in the germline V gene. The CDR3 spans 14 residues. DNA of the CDR3: TGTGCCAGCAGACCAGAGGCTAGCGGGTCCGAGCAGTACTTC. It yields the protein CASRPEASGSEQYF.

V gene TRBV6-5 combines with J gene TRBJ1-1; 8 bases fit TRBD1. The germline V gene encodes CDR1 MNHEY and CDR2 SVGAGI. Trimming cost V 5 bases and J 3 bases; bases outside gene matches: 5. The CDR3 runs to 14 residues. Here the CDR3 reads CASSPQTGDTEAFF. CDR3 nucleotide sequence: TGTGCCAGCAGTCCACAGACAGGGGACACTGAAGCTTTCTTT.

The rearrangement joins TRBV5-1 to TRBJ1-2; D not certain. The CDR3 covers 13 residues. Trimming pared 4 bases from V and 1 base from J, leaving 8 bases between. Germline CDR1 and CDR2: SGHRS and YFSETQ. DNA for the CDR3: TGCGCCAGCAGCATGGGAGGTAACTATGGCTACACCTTC. Encoded protein: CASSMGGNYGYTF.

In this sample, this clone turned up once. The CDR3 sequence: CASSPQGLQETQYF. Here the CDR3 DNA reads TGTGCCAGCAGCCCCCAGGGCCTCCAAGAGACCCAGTACTTC. The chain joins TRBV11-2 to TRBJ2-5; the D gene is possibly TRBD1 (5 bases). The CDR3 runs 14 residues. The V and J ends lost 5 bases and 1 base respectively, with 11 bases between them. In germline, CDR1 is SGHAT, CDR2 FQNNGV.

The J gene is TRBJ1-5, the V gene TRBV2; 8 nucleotides align to TRBD1. The CDR3 extends over 15 amino acids. Germline trimming cut 4 bases from V and 1 base from J; bases unmatched to any gene: 3. Germline lookup yields CDR1 SNHLY and CDR2 FYNNEI. The CDR3 here is CASSGDRLSNQPQHF. CDR3 DNA sequence: TGTGCCAGCAGTGGGGACAGGTTGAGCAATCAGCCCCAGCATTTT.

As DNA, the CDR3 is TGTGCCAGAAGCACAAAGACCCGGGGGATCCCTCTATACAATGAGCAGTTCTTC. Translating gives CARSTKTRGIPLYNEQFF. The gene calls are TRBV5-3 and TRBJ2-1, with a tentative D call TRBD2 (6 bases). TRBV5-3 has ORF status, its function being uncertain. Trimming left V 4 bases short and J 4 bases short, with 24 bases between. CDR3 length: 18 residues.

This clone was seen once. This rearrangement joins TRBV9 to TRBJ2-1, with a possible D match to TRBD2 (6 bases). Trimming removed 0 bases from V and 0 bases from J, with 13 bases in between. CDR3 length equals 17 residues. Per germline, CDR1 SGDLS and CDR2 YYNGEE. CDR3 amino acids: CASSVEGYGSSYNEQFF. CDR3 in DNA: TGTGCCAGCAGCGTAGAGGGGTACGGGAGCTCCTACAATGAGCAGTTCTTC.

The chain joins TRBV30 to TRBJ2-5, with D tentatively TRBD2 (6 bases). The V gene lost 0 bases and the J gene lost 2 bases, with 13 bases spanning the gap. Germline V lookup: CDR1 GTSNPN, CDR2 SVGIG (reference sequence). The CDR3 is made up of 15 amino acids. As DNA, the CDR3 is TGTGCCTGGAGTGTACCCGGGAGTAGACAAGAGACCCAGTACTTC. Protein product: CAWSVPGSRQETQYF.

The chain links TRBV14 to TRBJ2-7; 9 bases match TRBD2. The CDR3 spans 18 residues. Trimming cost V 4 bases and J 4 bases; bases outside gene matches: 17. Germline V gene sequence: CDR1 SGHDN, CDR2 FVKESK. For the CDR3, the DNA is TGTGCCAGCAGCCCCCCCCTTAAAGTAGCGGGAGAGTTTTACGAGCAGTACTTC. Protein product: CASSPPLKVAGEFYEQYF.

This clone was found a few times. This chain's CDR3 is CSVDASGGETQYF. For the CDR3, the DNA is TGCAGCGTTGATGCATCAGGGGGAGAGACCCAGTACTTC. The chain has TRBV29-1 and TRBJ2-5; 7 bases align to TRBD1. The J segment lost 4 bases and the V segment lost 3 bases, leaving 5 bases of the junction unmatched. The V gene's germline CDR1 is SQVTM and CDR2 ANQGSEA. The CDR3 extends over 13 amino acids.

The chain is built from TRBV4-1 and TRBJ2-7; 7 bases line up with TRBD1. Germline CDR1 and CDR2: MGHRA and YSYEKL. Germline trimming cut 5 bases from V and 4 bases from J; bases unmatched to any gene: 8. The CDR3 sequence is 14 residues long. CDR3 loop: CASSFDRVGYEQYF. Written as DNA, the CDR3 is TGCGCCAGCAGCTTCGACAGGGTGGGTTACGAGCAGTACTTC.

The chain has TRBV3-1 (or the pseudogene TRBV3-2) and TRBJ1-2; possible D gene TRBD1, 6 bases. CDR1 and CDR2 (germline): LGHDT, YNNKEL (reference sequence). V was shortened by 0 bases and J by 4 bases, with 12 bases between the two germline ends. The CDR3 has 15 residues. This CDR3 reads CASSQDAGAIYGYTF. CDR3 DNA: TGTGCCAGCAGCCAAGATGCAGGGGCAATCTATGGCTACACCTTC.

This clone showed up just a few times. CDR3 loop: CASSQNRGETQYF. CDR3 DNA sequence: TGTGCCAGTAGTCAGAACAGGGGAGAGACCCAGTACTTC. The genes are TRBV19 and TRBJ2-5, with 7 nucleotides matching TRBD1. The CDR3 length is 13 residues. CDR1 is LNHDA and CDR2 is SQIVND in the germline V gene (reference sequence). The ends lost 5 bases at V and 4 bases at J; junction bases unmatched: 4.

V gene TRBV5-1 combines with J gene TRBJ1-5, with a possible D match to TRBD1 (6 bases). Trimming took off 4 bases at V and 3 bases at J, with 11 bases between the two ends. The length of the CDR3 is 14 residues. CDR1 is SGHRS and CDR2 is YFSETQ in the germline V gene. The CDR3 bases are TGCGCCAGCAGCCCCGGGACACTCAATCAGCCCCAGCATTTT. It yields the protein CASSPGTLNQPQHF.

This clone has more than one count but fewer than ten. The rearrangement uses TRBV29-1 and TRBJ2-1, with D perhaps TRBD1 (5 bases). Germline V gene sequence: CDR1 SQVTM, CDR2 ANQGSEA. The V and J ends lost 3 bases and 7 bases respectively, with 16 bases between them. The CDR3 is 14 amino acids. CDR3 loop: CSVDAGYDQNEQFF. The DNA for the CDR3 is TGCAGCGTTGATGCAGGGTACGACCAGAATGAGCAGTTCTTC.

The V gene is TRBV5-1, the J gene TRBJ2-3; 10 positions match TRBD2. Trimming removed 4 bases from V and 4 bases from J; junction bases left unmatched: 15. The CDR3 consists of 18 residues. The V gene's germline CDR1 is SGHRS and CDR2 YFSETQ. The CDR3 DNA reads TGCGCCAGCAGCATCCCCCCCCTAGCGGGAGTGATCGCAGATACGCAGTATTTT. It codes for CASSIPPLAGVIADTQYF.

The V and J genes are TRBV30 and TRBJ1-5; no reliable D call. The CDR3 loop spans 14 amino acids. Germline-derived CDR1 and CDR2 are GTSNPN and SVGIG (reference sequence). V gave up 1 base and J gave up 1 base, with 8 bases separating them. The DNA for the CDR3 is TGTGCCTGGAGTGCCTTGAGGAGCAATCAGCCCCAGCATTTT. This sequence encodes CAWSALRSNQPQHF.

The chain has TRBV6-5 and TRBJ1-2; 8 positions agree with TRBD1. The CDR3 has 15 amino acids. V was clipped by 4 bases and J by 4 bases; unmatched bases: 8. CDR1 MNHEY and CDR2 SVGAGI come from the germline V gene. CDR3 bases: TGTGCCAGCAGTTCCACCGTCGACAGGGGCTATGGCTACACCTTC. It is translated as CASSSTVDRGYGYTF.

The gene calls are TRBV2 and TRBJ1-1, with 9 nucleotides matching TRBD1. Germline trimming cut 5 bases from V and 5 bases from J; bases unmatched to any gene: 3. The CDR3 extends over 13 amino acids. CDR1 is SNHLY and CDR2 is FYNNEI in the germline V gene. The CDR3: CASSRDRETEAFF. The CDR3 DNA sequence: TGTGCCAGCAGTCGGGACAGGGAGACTGAAGCTTTCTTT. Filled out from reference TRBV2 and TRBJ1-1, the complete variable domain reads EPEVTQTPSHQVTQMGQEVILRCVPISNHLYFYWYRQILGQKVEFLVSFYNNEISEKSEIFDDQFSVERPDGSNFTLKIRSTKLEDSAMYFCASSRDRETEAFFGQGTRLTVV.

In the case of this clone: Other DNA sequences within the sample encode an identical CDR3. The gene calls are TRBV5-1 and TRBJ1-1; no firm D call. V gave up 1 base and J gave up 1 base, with 5 bases separating them. Germline V gene lookup returns CDR1 SGHRS and CDR2 YFSETQ. This CDR3 contains 13 residues. CDR3 nucleotide sequence: TGCGCCAGCAGCTTGTCGAGGAACACTGAAGCTTTCTTT. It is translated as CASSLSRNTEAFF.

This chain uses TRBV12-3 or TRBV12-4 with TRBJ2-7; unclear D gene. The CDR3 has 13 amino acids. The ends were cut back, 2 bases at V and 0 bases at J, with 5 bases in the middle. CDR3 nucleotides: TGTGCCAGCAGTTTAAGGAGCTCCTACGAGCAGTACTTC. Its protein product is CASSLRSSYEQYF.

This sequence joins TRBV7-9 and TRBJ2-2, with TRBD1 matching over 7 bases. The germline V gene encodes CDR1 SEHNR and CDR2 FQNEAQ (reference sequence). V was clipped by 1 base and J by 6 bases; unmatched bases: 5. The CDR3 is 15 amino acids. The CDR3 loop reads CASSLGTGVAGELFF. CDR3 coding DNA: TGTGCCAGCAGCTTAGGTACAGGGGTTGCCGGGGAGCTGTTTTTT. The full variable domain, rest sourced from reference TRBV7-9 and TRBJ2-2, is DTGVSQNPRHKITKRGQNVTFRCDPISEHNRLYWYRQTLGQGPEFLTYFQNEAQLEKSRLLSDRFSAERPKGSFSTLEIQRTEQGDSAMYLCASSLGTGVAGELFFGEGSRLTVL.

The rearrangement uses TRBV19 and TRBJ2-1; 7 bases fit TRBD2. V gave up 1 base and J gave up 5 bases; unmatched junction bases: 2. Germline V lookup: CDR1 LNHDA, CDR2 SQIVND (reference sequence). This CDR3 comprises 14 residues. The CDR3, as DNA: TGTGCCAGTAGTATAGTGACTAGCCACAATGAGCAGTTCTTC. Amino acids: CASSIVTSHNEQFF.

A single count supports this clone. The chain couples TRBV4-3 to TRBJ1-3; no firm D call. From germline, CDR1 is LGHNA and CDR2 YSLEER. Trimming stripped 4 bases from V and 4 bases from J, with 8 bases between. The CDR3 is made up of 13 amino acids. The chain's CDR3 is CASSPARGNTIYF. In DNA form, the CDR3 reads TGCGCCAGCAGCCCTGCCAGGGGAAACACCATATATTTT.

The gene calls are TRBV2 and TRBJ2-1; 8 bases match TRBD1. This CDR3 has 15 amino acids. Trimming removed 6 bases from V and 4 bases from J; junction bases left unmatched: 8. The germline gives CDR1 SNHLY, CDR2 FYNNEI. The chain's CDR3 is CASRTLGQEYNEQFF. CDR3 coding DNA: TGTGCCAGCAGGACCCTGGGACAGGAATACAATGAGCAGTTCTTC.

The chain carries TRBV7-6 and TRBJ2-2; 7 nucleotides agree with TRBD1. Per the germline V gene, CDR1 is SGHVS and CDR2 is FNYEAQ. V dropped 6 bases and J dropped 0; count of bases not matched to a gene: 4. The CDR3 length is 15 residues. DNA for the CDR3: TGTGCCAGCAGTCTGGGACAGTCGAACACCGGGGAGCTGTTTTTT. It translates to CASSLGQSNTGELFF.